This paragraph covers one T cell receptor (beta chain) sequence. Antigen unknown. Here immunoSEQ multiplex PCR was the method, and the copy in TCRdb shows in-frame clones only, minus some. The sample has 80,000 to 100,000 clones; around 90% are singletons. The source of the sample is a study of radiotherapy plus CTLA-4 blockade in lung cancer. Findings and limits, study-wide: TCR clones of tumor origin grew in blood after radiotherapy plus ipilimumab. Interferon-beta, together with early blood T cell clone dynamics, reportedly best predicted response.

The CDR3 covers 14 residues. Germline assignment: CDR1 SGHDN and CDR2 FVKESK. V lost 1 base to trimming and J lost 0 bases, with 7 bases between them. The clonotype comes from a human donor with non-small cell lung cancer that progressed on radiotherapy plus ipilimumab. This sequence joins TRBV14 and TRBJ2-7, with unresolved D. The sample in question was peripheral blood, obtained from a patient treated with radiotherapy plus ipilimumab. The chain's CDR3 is CASSQGSSSYEQYF. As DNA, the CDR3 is TGTGCCAGCAGCCAAGGAAGTAGCTCCTACGAGCAGTACTTC.